This entry lists 8 T cell receptor beta chains sequenced from one sample in a study of T cells in localized non-small cell lung cancer. The protocol was immunoSEQ multiplex PCR, while the TCRdb copy is restricted to in-frame clones and leaves out a portion. The sample lists about 33,000 clones; about 90% were seen once. Sample: PBMCs, taken before any cancer treatment. The receptor set was obtained from a man between 40 and 75 years old with stage II lung adenocarcinoma.

V and J are TRBV5-1 and TRBJ2-2; D is ambiguous. Germline-derived CDR1 and CDR2 are SGHRS and YFSETQ. With 4 bases removed from V and 1 base from J, the gap between germline ends came to 8 bases. The CDR3 contains 14 residues. CDR3 coding DNA: TGCGCCAGCAGCCCTATGAGGAACACCGGGGAGCTGTTTTTT. It is translated as CASSPMRNTGELFF.

The rearrangement links TRBV7-6 to TRBJ2-7; the D gene could be TRBD1 or TRBD2 (5 bases each). With 5 bases removed from V and 5 bases from J, the gap between germline ends came to 19 bases. The CDR3 has 15 amino acids. Germline V gene data show CDR1 as SGHVS and CDR2 as FNYEAQ. The CDR3 loop reads CASSPPGPLFHEQYF. CDR3 bases: TGTGCCAGCAGCCCCCCGGGACCCTTATTCCACGAGCAGTACTTC.

The V call is TRBV4-2, the J call TRBJ2-7, with D unclear. The CDR3 is 13 amino acids. In germline, CDR1 is LGHNA, CDR2 YNFKEQ. Trimming stripped 3 bases from V and 4 bases from J, with 10 bases between. The CDR3 here is CASSQTEWYEQYF. The DNA of the CDR3 is TGTGCCAGCAGCCAGACGGAGTGGTACGAGCAGTACTTC.

The chain's CDR3 is CASSRQGNYGYTF. CDR3 nucleotides: TGTGCCAGCAGCCGACAGGGGAACTATGGCTACACCTTC. The chain links TRBV5-5 to TRBJ1-2; 8 bases align to TRBD1. This CDR3 has 13 residues. After removal of 4 bases from V and 2 bases from J, the junction contained 1 base not matched to a gene. Looked up from germline, CDR1 is SGHKS and CDR2 is YYEKEE (reference sequence). Combining the CDR3 with reference TRBV5-5 and TRBJ1-2 gives the whole variable domain DAGVTQSPTHLIKTRGQQVTLRCSPISGHKSVSWYQQVLGQGPQFIFQYYEKEERGRGNFPDRFSARQFPNYSSELNVNALLLGDSALYLCASSRQGNYGYTFGSGTRLTVV.

V gene TRBV6-6 combines with J gene TRBJ2-2; no firm D call. Trimming cost V 8 bases and J 1 base, with 14 bases left between them. The germline V gene encodes CDR1 MNHNY and CDR2 SVGAGI (reference sequence). The CDR3 is 15 residues long. The CDR3 here is CASGEIGLNTGELFF. The CDR3 nucleotides read TGTGCCAGCGGTGAGATCGGGCTGAACACCGGGGAGCTGTTTTTT.

The chain has TRBV7-3 and TRBJ2-1; TRBD2 aligns across 10 bases. The V and J ends lost 0 bases and 5 bases, in that order; junction bases with no gene match: 7. CDR3 size: 17 residues. CDR1 and CDR2 (germline): SGHTA, FQGTGA. The CDR3 bases are TGTGCCAGCAGCTTAACCCGTCTAGCGGGGGACAACAATGAGCAGTTCTTC. As protein: CASSLTRLAGDNNEQFF.

This clone was seen just once. The J gene is TRBJ2-1, the V gene TRBV7-2; D remains unclear. CDR3 length: 13 residues. CDR1 and CDR2 from the germline V gene are SGHTA and FQGNSA. V shed 5 bases and J shed 3 bases, with 8 bases lying between them. CDR3 amino acids: CASSVRNYNEQFF. In DNA form, the CDR3 reads TGTGCCAGCAGCGTCAGGAACTACAATGAGCAGTTCTTC.

The CDR3 here is CASSPRVGSVADTQYF. CDR3 DNA sequence: TGTGCCAGCTCACCACGTGTCGGGAGTGTGGCAGATACGCAGTATTTT. The chain joins TRBV18 to TRBJ2-3; D is possibly TRBD2 (6 bases). CDR3 length: 16 amino acids. CDR1 is KGHSH and CDR2 is LQKENI in the germline V gene. V shed 1 base and J shed 4 bases, with 15 bases lying between them.